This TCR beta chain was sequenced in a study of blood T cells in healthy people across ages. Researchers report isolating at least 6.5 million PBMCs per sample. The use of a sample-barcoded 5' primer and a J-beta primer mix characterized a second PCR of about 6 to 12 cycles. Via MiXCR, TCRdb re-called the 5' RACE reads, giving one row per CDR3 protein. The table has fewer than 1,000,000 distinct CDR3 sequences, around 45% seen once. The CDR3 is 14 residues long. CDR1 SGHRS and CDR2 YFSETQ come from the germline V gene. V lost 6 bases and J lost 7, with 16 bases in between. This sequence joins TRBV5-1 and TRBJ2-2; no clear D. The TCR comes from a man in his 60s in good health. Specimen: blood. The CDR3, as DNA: TGCGCCAGCACCAAGTCTTTCGGAGTCGGGGAGCTGTTTTTT. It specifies CASTKSFGVGELFF. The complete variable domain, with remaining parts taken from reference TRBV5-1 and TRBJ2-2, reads KAGVTQTPRYLIKTRGQQVTLSCSPISGHRSVSWYQQTPGQGLQFLFEYFSETQRNKGNFPGRFSGRQFSNSRSEMNVSTLELGDSALYLCASTKSFGVGELFFGEGSRLTVL.